This T cell receptor (beta chain) was profiled in a study of neurological immune-mediated disorders (dated 2019 in TCRdb). For the wider study: The study compared peripheral blood TCR-beta repertoires of HTLV-I-associated myelopathy (HAM/TSP) patients, multiple sclerosis patients and healthy controls using UMI-based sequencing. Alongside PBMC samples, the set of more than 85 TCR-beta libraries contained longitudinal samples, technical triplicates, and paired CD4+ and CD8+ T-cell subsets that had been sorted. The cohort included approximately 70 subjects: approximately 14 with HAM/TSP, around 34 with multiple sclerosis, and some 20 healthy controls.

cDNA was synthesized by template-switch 5'RACE using a primer with a 10-nucleotide random unique molecular identifier that tagged each TCR transcript. Every sequencing run covered 15-18 subjects and yielded more than 180 million TCR-beta sequences. The RNeasy kit was used for extraction of total RNA. The KAPA Real-time Library Amplification kit was used to amplify TCR-beta VDJ regions with primers for the TCR constant region and the 5'RACE anchor. A first PCR added sample indexes and Illumina adaptors, after which a second PCR increased the library yield. The roughly 650 bp TCR product was size-selected on a 2% E-gel SizeSelection system after Ampure bead purification. Library quality was checked on a Bioanalyzer, concentration was measured with Qubit, and libraries were quantified with the Kapa Library Quantification kit before pooling. Paired-end 2 x 150 bp sequencing of the libraries was performed on an Illumina HiSeq 2500. To increase sequence diversity, about 25-31% phiX was spiked into each library pool. On the study's bioinformatics: Quality-filtered reads were processed with the UMI-based MiGEC pipeline, and over 75% of raw TCR sequences were removed by the MiGEC pipeline during error correction. IMGT germline references were used for alignment of VDJ genes, and clonotypes were defined by a unique CDR3 amino acid sequence together with V-J genes. VDJtools evaluated clonal expansion, Shannon diversity and CDR3 relatedness (CalcPairwiseDistances, ClusterSamples); CLCbio workbench built phylogenetic trees. A clone was classed as expanded if it had 8 or more unique UMIs, a cutoff based on coefficient-of-variation modelling across technical triplicates. The raw public reads went through TCRdb reprocessing: fastp at Q25, MiXCR clone calling, in-frame beta chains kept. When rows share a CDR3 protein, they turn into one entry using the most common DNA and genes. These V and J calls are TCRdb output, not the study's own analysis. The sample includes 16,000 or so distinct CDR3 sequences, with about 10% observed a single time. The top ten constitute more than 35% of the sample.

The paper's findings and limits, for the study overall: No identical CDR3 amino acid sequences were found to be shared among expanded clones across subjects, suggesting that TCR-beta repertoires were private in all groups. TCR clonal expansion was highest in HAM/TSP patients and lowest in MS patients, with MS patients falling below even healthy controls.

The CDR3 numbers 14 residues from cysteine through phenylalanine. Only the CDR3 DNA is retained, 42 bases long and in frame from the first base. Compared with germline, V lacks 3 bases and J lacks 7 bases; bases without a gene match: 11. Per the germline V gene (reference sequence), DFQATT is the CDR1 and SNEGSKA is the CDR2. Concerning this clonotype: Which antigen it targets is not known. Base qualities are not at hand, and no much larger clone is one base apart.

Healthy controls were blood bank volunteers in Maryland, USA. Sorted-subset TCR libraries were prepared from some 940,000 sorted CD4+ or CD8+ T cells. PBMCs were separated from peripheral blood using Ficoll-Hypaque density gradient centrifugation and then cryopreserved in liquid nitrogen. Paired sorted CD4+ and CD8+ subsets came from healthy controls, HAM/TSP patients and MS patients. This TCR was recovered from a middle-aged man in good health. This receptor chain uses TRBV20-1 and TRBJ2-7; 8 central nucleotides agree with TRBD1. Sequencing was done on a sample of CD8+ T cells from blood. CDR3 protein: CSARKGRGRQEQYF. The nucleotides read TGCAGTGCTAGGAAGGGCAGGGGGCGGCAAGAGCAGTACTTC.